The clone carrying this T cell receptor beta chain was observed a single time. Here immunoSEQ multiplex PCR was the method, and the copy in TCRdb shows in-frame clones only, minus some. The data show 2,500,000 or so clones, about nine tenths seen once. This specimen comes from a study of shared clonotypes between healthy human individuals. As for the study in general: CD4 naive and memory got three plates each, CD8 naive two, CD8 memory one.

V lost 1 base and J 4 bases, leaving 17 bases between the germline ends. CDR1 is SGHTA, CDR2 FQGNSA, per germline. The CDR3 length is 16 residues. The sample comprised naive CD4+ T cells from PBMCs. Subset: CD45RA+ positively selected. The J gene is TRBJ2-7, the V gene TRBV7-2, with a possible D match to TRBD1 (6 bases). The source is a young man in good health. Some clones in this sample may be carry-over from other donors' samples. The CDR3 sequence: CASSLGGFRGSYEQYF. DNA of the CDR3: TGTGCCAGCAGCTTAGGCGGTTTCAGGGGCTCGTACGAGCAGTACTTC. The variable domain in full, with the rest retrieved from reference TRBV7-2 and TRBJ2-7, is GAGVSQSPSNKVTEKGKDVELRCDPISGHTALYWYRQSLGQGLEFLIYFQGNSAPDKSGLPSDRFSAERTGGSVSTLTIQRTQQEDSAVYLCASSLGGFRGSYEQYFGPGTRLTVT.